The rows below give T cell receptor beta chains drawn from one sample of a study of neurological immune-mediated disorders. TCRdb used MiXCR to reprocess the 5' RACE reads, holding one entry per CDR3 protein. The sample holds around 23,000 distinct CDR3 sequences, about an eighth seen once. The specimen was PBMCs. These receptors came from a woman aged 40 to 49 with HTLV-1-associated myelopathy (HAM/TSP). CDR3s include the opening cysteine and the closing phenylalanine or tryptophan. The D gene is left open where the match is weak. Not every row has a clone size; where given, it reads once, few, many or a size class.

D gene,clone size,J gene,V gene,CDR3 DNA,CDR3 protein
.,.,TRBJ2-2,TRBV21-1,.,CASSFYICSASRGTGELFF
TRBD2,many,TRBJ2-7,TRBV7-2,TGTGCCAGCAGCTTCGTCGGGAGGGGCTACGAGCAGTACTTC,CASSFVGRGYEQYF
.,many,TRBJ1-1,TRBV5-6,TGTGCCAGCAGCTTGCGGGAAGGCCCGACTTCAGCTTTCTTT,CASSLREGPTSAFF
.,many,TRBJ2-5,TRBV6-1,TGTGCCAGCAGTGAATCGGGGGAGGAGACCCAGTACTTC,CASSESGEETQYF
TRBD1,.,TRBJ1-2,TRBV24-1,TGTGCCACCAGTGATTCGTCAGGGGGCTGTGGCTACACCTTC,CATSDSSGGCGYTF
TRBD2,many,TRBJ2-2,TRBV24-1,TGTGCCACCAGTGATGTTGGGACTAGGGGTTTCGGGGAGCTGTTTTTT,CATSDVGTRGFGELFF
.,many,TRBJ2-2,TRBV6-6,TGTGCCAGCACCCTGGGCGGGAACACCGGGGAGCTGTTTTTT,CASTLGGNTGELFF
.,many,TRBJ1-1,TRBV12-3/TRBV12-4,TGTGCCAGCAGTGGGACGATCCGCTTATCGGGCACTGAAGCTTTCTTT,CASSGTIRLSGTEAFF
TRBD1,many,TRBJ1-2,TRBV20-1,TGCAGTGCTAAACAGAGACAGGGGGATGGCTACACCTTC,CSAKQRQGDGYTF
.,medium-sized,TRBJ2-4,TRBV9,TGTGCCAGCAGCGCAGTGGGGACCGGAGAAAACATTCAGTACTTC,CASSAVGTGENIQYF
.,few,TRBJ1-2,TRBV5-6,TGTGCCAGCAGCTCTGTTGGTAACTATGGCTACACCTTC,CASSSVGNYGYTF
.,many,TRBJ2-1,TRBV7-3,TGTGCCAGCAGCTTAACAGGGGGTGTTGAGCAGTTCTTC,CASSLTGGVEQFF
.,many,TRBJ2-1,TRBV5-1,TGCGCCAGCAGTAGAGGGGAGGGGGTCGATGAGCAGTTCTTC,CASSRGEGVDEQFF
.,many,TRBJ1-4,TRBV7-9,TGTGCCAGCAGCTTAGGTTGGCAGGGAAGTGAAAAACTGTTTTTT,CASSLGWQGSEKLFF
TRBD2,.,TRBJ2-1,TRBV10-1,TGCGCCAGCAGTGACGGGGGGGGGCATAATGAGCAGTTCTTC,CASSDGGGHNEQFF
TRBD1,many,TRBJ2-5,TRBV7-2,TGTGCCAGCAGCCATGGGACAGGCGGGGAGACCCAGTACTTC,CASSHGTGGETQYF
TRBD1,many,TRBJ2-3,TRBV5-5,TGTGCCAGCAGCCCCGGACAGGTTTGGTCAGATACGCAGTATTTT,CASSPGQVWSDTQYF
.,many,TRBJ1-6,TRBV28,TGTGCCAGCAGTTTAGGGCAGCCCAATTCACCCCTCCACTTT,CASSLGQPNSPLHF
TRBD2,many,TRBJ2-5,TRBV6-1,TGTGCCACCGGGACTAGCGGGGTACCGGGGGAGACCCAGTACTTC,CATGTSGVPGETQYF
TRBD2,few,TRBJ2-7,TRBV27,TGTGCCAGCAGTTTCCTAGGACTAGCGGGGGGACCCTACGAGCAGTACTTC,CASSFLGLAGGPYEQYF
.,many,TRBJ2-5,TRBV29-1,TGCAGCGTTGATGGGCAGGTTGCGGAGACCCAGTACTTC,CSVDGQVAETQYF
.,many,TRBJ1-1,TRBV29-1,TGCAGCGTTGAAGATCTGGGAGCTTTCTTGTACACTGAAGCTTTCTTT,CSVEDLGAFLYTEAFF
TRBD1,many,TRBJ2-5,TRBV5-1,TGCGCCAGCAGCTTGGGGACAGGGGGAGAGACCCAGTACTTC,CASSLGTGGETQYF
.,many,TRBJ2-5,TRBV20-1,TGCAGTGCCACCGACCCCGGCGTCCAAGAGACCCAGTACTTC,CSATDPGVQETQYF
.,many,TRBJ2-3,TRBV4-3,TGCGCCAGCAGCCAAGATGGGCGAGATACGCAGTATTTT,CASSQDGRDTQYF
.,.,TRBJ2-3,TRBV5-6,TGTGCCAGCAGCTTCCGCGGGACCAGCACAGATACGCAGTATTTT,CASSFRGTSTDTQYF
.,many,TRBJ1-6,TRBV7-8,TGTGCCAGCAGCTTAGGGGTAACCCTCCACTTT,CASSLGVTLHF
.,.,TRBJ2-2,TRBV7-6,TGTGCCAGCAGCTTAGCGAGGACCGGGGAGCTGTTTTTT,CASSLARTGELFF
.,many,TRBJ1-3,TRBV20-1,TGCAGTGCTAGTAAGGGCCCGGGCCTTTCTGGAAACACCATATATTTT,CSASKGPGLSGNTIYF
TRBD1,many,TRBJ1-1,TRBV4-2,TGTGCCAGCAGCCCCTCAGGGGGGCCAGAGGACACTGAAGCTTTCTTT,CASSPSGGPEDTEAFF
.,many,TRBJ1-1,TRBV20-1,TGCAGTGCTACGACAGGTATCATGAACACTGAAGCTTTCTTT,CSATTGIMNTEAFF
TRBD1,many,TRBJ2-4,TRBV20-1,TGCAGTGCTAGAGATCTGCAGGGGGAAAACATTCAGTACTTC,CSARDLQGENIQYF
.,many,TRBJ1-5,TRBV12-5,TGTGCTAGTGGAACAGGGCGTGATCAGCCCCAGCATTTT,CASGTGRDQPQHF
.,many,TRBJ2-5,TRBV12-3/TRBV12-4,TGTGCCAGCAGCCGACAGGCTGGGGAGACCCAGTACTTC,CASSRQAGETQYF
TRBD2,many,TRBJ2-5,TRBV12-3/TRBV12-4,TGTGCCAGCAGTGCTGCCGGGACTAGCGGAATAGGGCAAGAGACCCAGTACTTC,CASSAAGTSGIGQETQYF
.,many,TRBJ1-1,TRBV14,TGTGCCAGCAGTCACGGTGGGGGCCGCGTGAACACTGAAGCTTTCTTT,CASSHGGGRVNTEAFF
.,many,TRBJ2-3,TRBV12-5,TGTGCTAGTGGTTCCGGTTCAACCCGCACAGATACGCAGTATTTT,CASGSGSTRTDTQYF
TRBD2,medium-sized,TRBJ2-2,TRBV4-1,TGCGCCAGCAGCCAACCTAGCGGGGGGGCCGCCGGGGAGCTGTTTTTT,CASSQPSGGAAGELFF
TRBD2,few,TRBJ2-3,TRBV18,TGTGCCAGCTCATCTTCAGGGACTAGCGGGGGGCAGTATTTT,CASSSSGTSGGQYF
TRBD1,many,TRBJ1-5,TRBV5-5,TGTGCCAGCAGTTTGGACAGGGGGGGCAATCAGCCCCAGCATTTT,CASSLDRGGNQPQHF
TRBD1,medium-sized,TRBJ2-5,TRBV5-1,TGCGCCAGCAGCCGGGGGACAGGGGGCCTTGAGACCCAGTACTTC,CASSRGTGGLETQYF
.,medium-sized,TRBJ2-3,TRBV5-6,TGTGCCAGCAGCTCCGGACTAAACACAGATACGCAGTATTTT,CASSSGLNTDTQYF
.,.,TRBJ2-1,TRBV5-6,.,CASSIYLCSVKRGSGLNEQFF
TRBD2,many,TRBJ2-1,TRBV5-1,TGCGCCAGCAGCGATGGACTAGCGGGGGCAATCTGGGAGCAGTTCTTC,CASSDGLAGAIWEQFF
.,many,TRBJ2-5,TRBV20-1,TGCAGTGCTAGAGATCCGACGGTTAGCCCAGAGACCCAGTACTTC,CSARDPTVSPETQYF